A selection of T cell receptor beta chains follows, all from one sample in a study of shared clonotypes between healthy human individuals. Repertoires were generated with immunoSEQ multiplex PCR, while TCRdb's copy carries only in-frame clones and drops some. The sample records approximately 100,000 clones, approximately 70% being singletons. Sequenced material: memory CD8+ T cells sorted from blood. These receptors came from a woman aged 25 to 39 in good health. Both conserved end residues are trimmed from each CDR3. Clone size is given for some rows only: seen once, a few or many times, or a class if the clone is expanded.

abundance: -; j_gene: TRBJ1-2; v_gene: TRBV15; CDR3aa: ATSGQGDYGYT
abundance: few; j_gene: TRBJ2-1; v_gene: TRBV19; CDR3aa: ASSIVYQGATEQF
abundance: -; j_gene: TRBJ1-1; v_gene: TRBV7-6; CDR3aa: ASSRGGLDTEAF
abundance: many; j_gene: TRBJ2-7; v_gene: TRBV14; CDR3aa: ASSQPGLPDSYEQY
abundance: few; j_gene: TRBJ2-7; v_gene: TRBV29-1; CDR3aa: SANEIEWGEQY
abundance: few; j_gene: TRBJ2-1; v_gene: TRBV15; CDR3aa: ATSRDSGASNEQF
abundance: -; j_gene: TRBJ1-4; v_gene: TRBV18; CDR3aa: ASSPDRSEKLF
abundance: -; j_gene: TRBJ2-1; v_gene: TRBV6-5; CDR3aa: ASTGTSVLGEQF
abundance: -; j_gene: TRBJ2-7; v_gene: TRBV13; CDR3aa: ASFQRGSYEQY
abundance: -; j_gene: TRBJ2-2; v_gene: TRBV6-5; CDR3aa: ASSHNTGELF
abundance: once; j_gene: TRBJ1-2; v_gene: TRBV21-1; CDR3aa: ASSPGTGRLIYGYT
abundance: -; j_gene: TRBJ2-7; v_gene: TRBV28; CDR3aa: ASSFSQGLEQY
abundance: many; j_gene: TRBJ1-5; v_gene: TRBV19; CDR3aa: ASSPLLGGNQPQH
abundance: few; j_gene: TRBJ1-6; v_gene: TRBV6-5; CDR3aa: ASSPPGSPLH
abundance: -; j_gene: TRBJ2-7; v_gene: TRBV9; CDR3aa: ASSVAGGSDEQY
abundance: -; j_gene: TRBJ2-5; v_gene: TRBV27; CDR3aa: ATQAKWQETQY
abundance: many; j_gene: TRBJ2-3; v_gene: TRBV7-9; CDR3aa: ASSLASASTDTQY
abundance: -; j_gene: TRBJ2-3; v_gene: TRBV27; CDR3aa: ASCDRDSPTDTQY
abundance: -; j_gene: TRBJ1-5; v_gene: TRBV6-5; CDR3aa: ASSYSSGPGQPQH
abundance: -; j_gene: TRBJ2-5; v_gene: TRBV7-6; CDR3aa: ASSGTGARGQETQY
abundance: once; j_gene: TRBJ2-7; v_gene: TRBV2; CDR3aa: ASRGLAWEGVEQY
abundance: medium-sized; j_gene: TRBJ2-2; v_gene: TRBV6-1; CDR3aa: ASASGTGAGELF
abundance: -; j_gene: TRBJ2-1; v_gene: TRBV5-1; CDR3aa: ASTPLGTRTDEQF
abundance: -; j_gene: TRBJ1-1; v_gene: TRBV6-6; CDR3aa: ASSYGQDMNTEAF
abundance: -; j_gene: TRBJ2-7; v_gene: TRBV7-6; CDR3aa: ASSATASTSGKYEQY
abundance: medium-sized; j_gene: TRBJ1-2; v_gene: TRBV15; CDR3aa: ATSRDLKIYGYT
abundance: once; j_gene: TRBJ2-7; v_gene: TRBV4-1; CDR3aa: ASSQDRSRARDISYEQY
abundance: once; j_gene: TRBJ2-3; v_gene: TRBV27; CDR3aa: ASRTKNVASGGRTDTQY
abundance: -; j_gene: TRBJ2-1; v_gene: TRBV4-1; CDR3aa: ASSQGQGAGNEQF
abundance: -; j_gene: TRBJ2-3; v_gene: TRBV7-9; CDR3aa: ASSSTDNTDTQY
abundance: many; j_gene: TRBJ2-1; v_gene: TRBV25-1; CDR3aa: ASSAKQGARAYNEQF
abundance: -; j_gene: TRBJ1-1; v_gene: TRBV6-1; CDR3aa: ASTGQQNTEAF
abundance: -; j_gene: TRBJ1-5; v_gene: TRBV19; CDR3aa: ASRPPGTSQNQPQH
abundance: once; j_gene: TRBJ1-4; v_gene: TRBV15; CDR3aa: ATSRGRGTNEKLF
abundance: once; j_gene: TRBJ2-3; v_gene: TRBV19; CDR3aa: ASGQVTDTQY
abundance: -; j_gene: TRBJ2-7; v_gene: TRBV10-3; CDR3aa: AISESGGVSYEQY
abundance: few; j_gene: TRBJ2-7; v_gene: TRBV5-4; CDR3aa: ASSLGAGNLYEQY
abundance: many; j_gene: TRBJ2-1; v_gene: TRBV5-1; CDR3aa: ASSHRTSGIDNEQF
abundance: -; j_gene: TRBJ1-1; v_gene: TRBV29-1; CDR3aa: SVVGQPNTEAF
abundance: many; j_gene: TRBJ2-2; v_gene: TRBV25-1; CDR3aa: ASSGLAGQHTGELF
abundance: many; j_gene: TRBJ1-2; v_gene: TRBV30; CDR3aa: ASSIDYGYT
abundance: -; j_gene: TRBJ1-2; v_gene: TRBV5-1; CDR3aa: ASSLGTVYGYT
abundance: -; j_gene: TRBJ2-5; v_gene: TRBV25-1; CDR3aa: ASSVAPGQGGERETQY
abundance: few; j_gene: TRBJ2-7; v_gene: TRBV10-3; CDR3aa: AISEFAQRDEQY
abundance: -; j_gene: TRBJ2-7; v_gene: TRBV28; CDR3aa: ASRLAGVPFSYEQY
abundance: -; j_gene: TRBJ2-1; v_gene: TRBV27; CDR3aa: ASSLSIAGINYNEQF
abundance: -; j_gene: TRBJ2-7; v_gene: TRBV5-4; CDR3aa: ASSFSGANLLQQY
abundance: -; j_gene: TRBJ2-7; v_gene: TRBV30; CDR3aa: AWSVGSGRSYEQY
abundance: -; j_gene: TRBJ1-1; v_gene: TRBV27; CDR3aa: ASSLSARGGTEAF